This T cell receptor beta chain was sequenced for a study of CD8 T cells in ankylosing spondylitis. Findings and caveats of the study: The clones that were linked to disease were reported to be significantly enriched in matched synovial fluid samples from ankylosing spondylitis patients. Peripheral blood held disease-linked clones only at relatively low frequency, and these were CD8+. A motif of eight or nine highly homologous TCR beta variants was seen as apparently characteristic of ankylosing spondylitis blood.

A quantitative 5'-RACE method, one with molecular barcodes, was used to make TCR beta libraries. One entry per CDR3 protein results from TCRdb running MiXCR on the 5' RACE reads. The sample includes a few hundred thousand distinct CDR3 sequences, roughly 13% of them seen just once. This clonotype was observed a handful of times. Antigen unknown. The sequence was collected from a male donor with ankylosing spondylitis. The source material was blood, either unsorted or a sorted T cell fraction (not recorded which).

DNA of the CDR3: TGTGCCAGCAGTACCAGCGGGAGTGCCTACAATGAGCAGTTCTTC. This gives the protein CASSTSGSAYNEQFF. The J gene is TRBJ2-1, the V gene TRBV27; TRBD2 matches at 8 bases. With 5 bases clipped from V and 2 bases from J, the junction kept 5 bases outside the gene matches. The CDR3 has 15 residues. Germline V gives CDR1 MNHEY, CDR2 SMNVEV (reference sequence).